The entry that follows covers one T cell receptor beta chain sequence. This receptor's antigen is unknown. No base quality values were provided; no much bigger clone lies one nucleotide off. In the germline V gene (reference sequence), CDR1 corresponds to LNHNV and CDR2 to YYDKDF. The CDR3 goes from the cysteine to the phenylalanine over 18 residues. Only the CDR3 DNA is retained, 54 bases long and in frame from the first base. Cut back by 3 bases and 3 bases, the V and J ends lie 21 bases apart. The data stem from a study of cytotoxic CD8 clonotypes in ibrutinib-treated CLL (dated by TCRdb to 2020 to 2022). As for the study more broadly: The cohort had 11 to 12 relapsed/refractory and under 16 treatment-naive patients; roughly 17 were IGHV unmutated. Responses were partial in some 24 patients and complete in 2; after median about 68 months follow-up, 14 stayed in remission and about twelve progressed. The response samples were drawn at a median of 12 months into treatment, with a range of about 6 to 40 months. An average of about 250,000 productive templates and about 100,000 productive rearrangements was obtained per sample. Longitudinal samples were available for about 30% of the roughly 86 trial participants. Cryopreserved peripheral blood mononuclear cells were collected before treatment, at response, and at either disease progression or sustained remission. Patients were still on ibrutinib when every remission and progressive disease sample was collected. On the study overall, not on this receptor specifically: Public clonotypes were rare and either shrank or stayed stable during treatment, and the rise in clonality at ibrutinib response reflected expansion of private clonotypes. Sampling times were not matched between sustained-remission and progressing patients, and lymph node repertoires were not studied. Baseline clonality exceeded that of age-matched healthy donors and correlated strongly with circulating CD8+ T-cell counts. Clonality increased at ibrutinib response, stayed stable in sustained remission, and fell back toward baseline at progression.

On a MiSeq, deep resolution sequencing aimed for a depth between 1 in 1 million and 1 in 200,000 T cells, with each clonotype covered 10x on average. The immunoSEQ hsTCRB Kit was used to generate the TCR beta libraries. On the authors' methods: ImmunoSEQ Data Assistant and ImmunoSEQ Analyzer were used for data analysis, and V, D and J genes were assigned according to IMGT definitions. Clonality, which ranges from 0 to 1, was calculated as one minus the normalized Shannon entropy of productive rearrangement frequencies. Public clonotype analysis was restricted to overrepresented clonotypes comprising at least 0.05% of each patient's repertoire. Some twelve repertoires from age-matched healthy donors, obtained from immuneACCESS, served as clonality controls. TCRdb took this table from immuneACCESS and kept in-frame rearrangements with V and J called. Such tables lack part of the clones; where checked against another copy, unresolved V genes explain under half of the gap, and the rest is unexplained. V and J calls and clone size are given by that table; D and trimming were obtained from the DNA. The sample table holds hundreds of thousands of clones, of which over 55% were seen once. About 6.7% of the sample is in the top ten clones.

For TCR beta library preparation, approximately 1.8 micrograms of genomic DNA was extracted from cryopreserved PBMCs. High-throughput TCR beta sequencing was performed on longitudinal blood samples from CLL patients receiving ibrutinib monotherapy. The patients were enrolled in a single-center, open-label phase 2 trial of ibrutinib monotherapy. This sample comprised PBMCs, obtained after 36 months of ibrutinib treatment. This clonotype was sampled from a human donor with chronic lymphocytic leukemia. The sequence links TRBV15 to TRBJ2-1; the D gene cannot be resolved beyond TRBD1 or TRBD2, each matching 5 bases. CDR3 loop: CATSSVRQRPGFYNEQFF. The nucleotide sequence reads as follows: TGTGCCACCAGCAGTGTTAGACAGCGGCCCGGCTTCTACAATGAGCAGTTCTTC.